This T cell receptor (beta chain) originates from a study of control samples from healthy donors and cancer patients. Clones were read by immunoSEQ multiplex PCR, and TCRdb kept only the in-frame ones, dropping some. Among over 80,000 clones, about 80% were seen once, and the ten largest hold 10%. Sequenced: blood. The receptor's source is a woman aged 30 to 39 in good health.

The CDR3 nucleotides are TGTGCCAGCAGTTTCGCGAGGTTTACAGGGCGCGGTGGAACTGAAGCTTTCTTT. This translates into CASSFARFTGRGGTEAFF. The rearrangement uses TRBV6-7 and TRBJ1-1; the D gene is possibly TRBD1 (6 bases). TRBV6-7 is an open reading frame whose function is uncertain. This CDR3 contains 18 residues. V lost 4 bases and J lost 5, with 26 bases in between.